This T cell receptor (beta chain) was retrieved from a study of cytomegalovirus exposure and HLA in healthy donors. Use of 60 Vbeta and 13 Jbeta primers characterized the PCR. Here immunoSEQ multiplex PCR was the method, and the copy in TCRdb shows in-frame clones only, minus some. The sample includes 150,000 to 200,000 clones, about 80% of them seen just once. Trimming at V came to 2 bases and at J to 1 base, leaving 1 base not matched to a gene. CDR1 is WSHSY and CDR2 is SAAADI in the germline V gene. The CDR3 spans 16 residues. Study results and limitations: Previously analyzed data showed that most TCR beta V segments were productive at a frequency of about 90% or about 30%. Presence/absence comparisons presumed near-even sequencing depth among donors.

As regards this clone: What it binds is not known.

J is TRBJ2-5 and V is TRBV10-2, with 13 bases that match TRBD2. Material: PBMCs. The receptor comes from a woman aged 18-29 years in good health and CMV-seropositive. The CDR3, as DNA: TGCGCCAGCAGTGAGGGACTAGCGGGGGTCCAAGAGACCCAGTACTTC. It translates to CASSEGLAGVQETQYF.